This paragraph reports one TCR beta chain. The antigen is undetermined. The CDR3 is 12 amino acids. The V end was cut by 2 bases, the J end by 14 bases, with 10 bases between. The germline CDR1 and CDR2 sequences are SGHTA and FQGNSA. This entry is derived from a study of beta chain features in type 1 diabetes. Study-wide results and limits: Shortening that was moderate but significant affected the TCRB CDR3s of Type 1 diabetes patients in all four CD4+ subsets. A greater similarity of naive, central memory and Treg TCRB repertoires was seen among patients than among healthy donors.

Using CD45RO/CCR7/CD25/CD127/CD95/CD27, CD4+ naive, central memory, regulatory and stem cell-like memory cells were sorted. Isolated RNA was reverse transcribed in full, so expressed TCRB transcripts were sequenced. The table came from immunoSEQ multiplex PCR; TCRdb's copy has only in-frame clones and leaves some out. The table lists about 300,000 clones, approximately 8% of them singletons, with more than 0.9% in the top ten. The TCR sequence derives from a woman aged 18-29 years in good health. The chain uses TRBV7-2 and TRBJ1-6, with D tentatively TRBD1 (5 bases). The sequencing input was central memory CD4+ T cells from blood. In nucleotides, the CDR3 is TGTGCCAGCAGCTTAAACGGGGGATCCCTCCACTTT. This codes for CASSLNGGSLHF.